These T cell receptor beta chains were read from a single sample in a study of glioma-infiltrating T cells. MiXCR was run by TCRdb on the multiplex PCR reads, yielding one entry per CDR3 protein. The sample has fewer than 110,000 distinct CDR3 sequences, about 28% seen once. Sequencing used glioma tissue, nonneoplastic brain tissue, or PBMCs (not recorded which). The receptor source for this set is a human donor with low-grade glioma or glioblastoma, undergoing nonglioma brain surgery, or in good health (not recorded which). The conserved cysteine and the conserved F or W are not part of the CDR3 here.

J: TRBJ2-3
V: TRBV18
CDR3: ASSPAGSPDTQY

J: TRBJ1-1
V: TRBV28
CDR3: ASSFPAGGEAF

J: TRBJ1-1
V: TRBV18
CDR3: ASSPPGRNMNTEAF

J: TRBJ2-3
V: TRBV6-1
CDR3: ASSLAGGSTDTQY

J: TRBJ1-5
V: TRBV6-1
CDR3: ASSRSLNQPQH

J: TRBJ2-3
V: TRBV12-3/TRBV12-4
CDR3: ASSFARSMDTQY

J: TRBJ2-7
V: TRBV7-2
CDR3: ASSLGRGLSYEQY

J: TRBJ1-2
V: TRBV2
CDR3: ASSEQGASRVYGYT

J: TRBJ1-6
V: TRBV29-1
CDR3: SVRTGNNSPLH

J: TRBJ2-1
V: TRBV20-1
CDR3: SAVPKYRGEQF

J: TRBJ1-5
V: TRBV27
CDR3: ASSLLGQDRNQPQH